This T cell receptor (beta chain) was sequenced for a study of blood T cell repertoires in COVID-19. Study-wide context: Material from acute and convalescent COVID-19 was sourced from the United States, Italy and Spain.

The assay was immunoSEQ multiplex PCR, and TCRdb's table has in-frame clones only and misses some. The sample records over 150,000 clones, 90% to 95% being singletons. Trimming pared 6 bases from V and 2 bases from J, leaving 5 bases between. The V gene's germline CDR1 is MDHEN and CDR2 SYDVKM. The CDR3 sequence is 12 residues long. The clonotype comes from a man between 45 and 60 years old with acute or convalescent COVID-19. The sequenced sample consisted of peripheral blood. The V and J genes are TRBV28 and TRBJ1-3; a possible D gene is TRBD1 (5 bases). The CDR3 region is CASRQAGNTIYF. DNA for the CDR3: TGTGCCAGCAGACAGGCTGGAAACACCATATATTTT.